The 31 T cell receptor beta chains given below trace back to one sample, sequenced in a study of cytomegalovirus exposure and HLA in healthy donors. PCR amplification relied on 60 Vbeta primers (plus 13 Jbeta primers). TCRdb's table, derived via immunoSEQ multiplex PCR, lists solely in-frame clones and lacks some. The sample carries more than 85,000 clones, over 65% recorded once. The sample was PBMCs. Receptors were obtained from a man aged 35 to 55 in good health and CMV-seronegative.

The chain combines TRBV18 with TRBJ2-2, with D possibly matching TRBD2 (6 bases). Germline CDR1 KGHSH, CDR2 LQKENI. This CDR3 region has 16 residues. Between the trimmed V and J ends, which lost 0 bases and 5 bases, there was a span of 13 bases. The chain's CDR3 is CASSPPTGRETGELFF. The DNA of the CDR3 is TGTGCCAGCTCACCACCGACCGGGAGAGAAACCGGGGAGCTGTTTTTT.

This chain links TRBV19 with TRBJ2-2; 11 nucleotides match TRBD1. The CDR3 sequence is 16 residues long. The ends lost 4 bases at V and 6 bases at J; junction bases unmatched: 7. Looked up from germline, CDR1 is LNHDA and CDR2 is SQIVND (reference sequence). The CDR3 here is CASSKNRDRGAGELFF. The CDR3 nucleotides are TGTGCCAGTAGTAAGAACCGGGACAGGGGGGCCGGGGAGCTGTTTTTT. Full variable domain (rest looked up from reference TRBV19 and TRBJ2-2): DGGITQSPKYLFRKEGQNVTLSCEQNLNHDAMYWYRQDPGQGLRLIYYSQIVNDFQKGDIAEGYSVSREKKESFPLTVTSAQKNPTAFYLCASSKNRDRGAGELFFGEGSRLTVL.

The V call is TRBV7-8, the J call TRBJ1-4; D is perhaps TRBD1 (6 bases). Between the trimmed V and J ends, which lost 3 bases and 8 bases, there was a span of 10 bases. CDR1 SGHVS and CDR2 FQNEAQ come from the germline V gene. The CDR3 runs to 13 residues. This chain's CDR3 is CASSFGTREKLFF. CDR3 DNA sequence: TGTGCCAGCAGCTTCGGGACACGGGAAAAACTGTTTTTT.

This clone was seen a few times. This chain joins TRBV4-1 and TRBJ1-1, with 8 bases lining up with TRBD1. Germline CDR1 is MGHRA and CDR2 is YSYEKL. V was clipped by 2 bases and J by 4 bases; unmatched bases: 3. CDR3 length: 14 residues. The CDR3 protein is CASSQRTGGTEAFF. The CDR3 nucleotides are TGCGCCAGCAGCCAAAGAACAGGGGGCACTGAAGCTTTCTTT.

The chain employs TRBV6-4 and TRBJ2-6, with 7 nucleotides matching TRBD1. Germline V gene lookup returns CDR1 MRHNA and CDR2 SNTAGT. The CDR3 totals 18 residues. The V and J ends lost 4 bases and 3 bases, in that order; junction bases with no gene match: 12. CDR3 in amino acids: CASSATRDSMGGANVLTF. As DNA, the CDR3 is TGTGCCAGCAGTGCCACCCGGGACAGTATGGGTGGGGCCAACGTCCTGACTTTC.

This chain links TRBV4-3 with TRBJ1-2; no clear D. The CDR3 runs 15 residues. V dropped 1 base and J dropped 7 bases, with 16 bases sitting between them. Germline-derived CDR1 and CDR2 are LGHNA and YSLEER. The CDR3 here is CASSQGEGRVGGYTF. The CDR3 region has the DNA TGCGCCAGCAGCCAAGGGGAAGGGCGGGTCGGTGGCTACACCTTC.

The V call is TRBV13, the J call TRBJ1-6; D may be TRBD1 (5 bases). Trimming removed 0 bases at V and 9 bases at J, with 15 bases between. Germline CDR1 PRHDT, CDR2 FYEKMQ (reference sequence). The CDR3 runs 16 residues. This CDR3 is CASSLGRGTGGSPLHF. DNA for the CDR3: TGTGCCAGCAGCTTAGGCCGAGGGACCGGGGGTTCACCCCTCCACTTT.

This clone appeared a few times. The chain carries TRBV2 and TRBJ1-5; 11 bases fit TRBD1. The CDR3 spans 15 residues. The ends lost 4 bases at V and 3 bases at J; junction bases unmatched: 2. Germline values: CDR1 SNHLY, CDR2 FYNNEI. As DNA, the CDR3 is TGTGCCAGCAGTGGGGACAGGGGGAACAATCAGCCCCAGCATTTT. As protein: CASSGDRGNNQPQHF.

This sequence joins TRBV27 and TRBJ1-2; D not certain. The CDR3 length is 12 residues. Germline loops: CDR1 MNHEY, CDR2 SMNVEV (reference sequence). V was cut by 6 bases and J by 4 bases, with 9 bases left in between. DNA of the CDR3: TGTGCCAGCAGCCTAGATGGCTATGGCTACACCTTC. Its protein is CASSLDGYGYTF.

This clone was observed a handful of times. The CDR3 coding sequence is TGTGCCAGCAGTGAACCTATAGGAGGGCTTCGTAATCAGCCCCAGCATTTT. Translation: CASSEPIGGLRNQPQHF. The rearrangement uses TRBV6-1 and TRBJ1-5; unclear D gene. The germline CDR1 and CDR2 sequences are MNHNS and SASEGT. Trimming pared 2 bases from V and 4 bases from J, leaving 18 bases between. CDR3 length equals 17 residues.

The V gene is TRBV5-6, the J gene TRBJ1-2, with D unclear. V lost 0 bases to trimming and J lost 4 bases, with 4 bases between them. CDR3 length: 12 amino acids. The germline V gene has CDR1 SGHDT and CDR2 YYEEEE. This CDR3 is CASSLGLYGYTF. CDR3 nucleotides: TGTGCCAGCAGCTTGGGGCTCTATGGCTACACCTTC.

The chain carries TRBV21-1 and TRBJ2-7; TRBD2, as called in the table, went unchecked against the DNA. TRBV21-1 is tagged as a pseudogene. There are 14 residues in the CDR3. CDR3 sequence reads: CASRGSGASYEQYF. DNA for the CDR3: TGTGCCAGCAGGGGTAGCGGGGCTTCCTACGAGCAGTACTTC.

Turning to this clone: At the DNA level, this CDR3 is encoded by other sequences in the same sample as well. The chain recombines TRBV2 with TRBJ2-3; maybe TRBD2 (7 bases). V lost 9 bases and J lost 0, with 16 bases in between. This CDR3 spans 15 amino acids. Germline-derived CDR1 and CDR2 are SNHLY and FYNNEI. Written as DNA, the CDR3 is TGTGCCAGGGGGGGGCTAGCGTCTAGCACAGATACGCAGTATTTT. Protein product: CARGGLASSTDTQYF.

J is TRBJ2-7 and V is TRBV12-5, with D uncertain. V was clipped by 7 bases and J by 0 bases, with 10 bases between them. CDR1 is LGHNT, CDR2 FRNRAP, per germline. The CDR3 is 13 amino acids. The CDR3 DNA follows: TGTGCTAGTGTGCGGCGCGACTCCTACGAGCAGTACTTC. Protein sequence: CASVRRDSYEQYF.

The chain couples TRBV27 to TRBJ1-4, with 10 bases lining up with TRBD1. Per germline, CDR1 MNHEY and CDR2 SMNVEV (reference sequence). The V and J ends lost 5 bases and 8 bases, in that order; junction bases with no gene match: 14. CDR3 length equals 17 residues. This chain's CDR3 is CASSASKTGTGVEKLFF. DNA for the CDR3: TGTGCCAGCAGTGCAAGCAAAACCGGGACAGGGGTAGAAAAACTGTTTTTT.

The CDR3 region is CASSPRETKAFF. The CDR3 bases are TGTGCCAGTAGCCCCCGGGAGACTAAAGCTTTCTTT. The chain combines TRBV19 with TRBJ1-1; D is unclear. Trimming pared 6 bases from V and 9 bases from J, leaving 14 bases between. This CDR3 region has 12 residues. Germline loops: CDR1 LNHDA, CDR2 SQIVND (reference sequence).

This clone was detected only a few times. The J gene is TRBJ2-1, the V gene TRBV9; 9 bases fit TRBD1. Germline CDR1 SGDLS, CDR2 YYNGEE. V lost 4 bases, J lost 5 bases, and 10 bases stayed unmatched. This CDR3 has 16 residues. Written as DNA, the CDR3 is TGTGCCAGCAGCACCTCACGGACAGGGGTGAACAATGAGCAGTTCTTC. Translation gives CASSTSRTGVNNEQFF.

The V gene is TRBV7-2, the J gene TRBJ2-7; D remains ambiguous. This CDR3 contains 12 residues. Trimming stripped 6 bases from V and 3 bases from J, with 9 bases between. Germline loops: CDR1 SGHTA, CDR2 FQGNSA. The DNA for the CDR3 is TGTGCCAGCAGTCCTGGCGGCTACGAGCAGTACTTC. Translated: CASSPGGYEQYF.

The J gene is TRBJ1-3, the V gene TRBV5-1, with D possibly matching TRBD1 (5 bases). This CDR3 is 16 amino acids long. The germline CDR1 and CDR2 sequences are SGHRS and YFSETQ. Trimming took 3 bases from V and 0 from J, leaving 13 bases between them. This CDR3 is CASSSGGVTSGNTIYF. The CDR3 nucleotides read TGCGCCAGCAGCTCGGGAGGGGTGACCTCTGGAAACACCATATATTTT. The full variable domain, in which reference TRBV5-1 and TRBJ1-3 provide the parts outside the CDR3, is KAGVTQTPRYLIKTRGQQVTLSCSPISGHRSVSWYQQTPGQGLQFLFEYFSETQRNKGNFPGRFSGRQFSNSRSEMNVSTLELGDSALYLCASSSGGVTSGNTIYFGEGSWLTVV.

This clone was seen once. This chain connects TRBV27 to TRBJ1-2; 7 bases map to TRBD1. V lost 1 base to trimming and J lost 7 bases; unmatched junction nucleotides: 9. The CDR3 sequence is 15 residues long. Germline lookup yields CDR1 MNHEY and CDR2 SMNVEV (reference sequence). The CDR3 sequence: CASSLLARGWGGYTF. CDR3 sequence (DNA): TGTGCCAGCAGTTTATTGGCCAGGGGGTGGGGTGGCTACACCTTC.

The V call is TRBV5-1, the J call TRBJ2-7; weak D call: TRBD1 (6 bases). V lost 0 bases and J lost 1, with 8 bases in between. The germline V gene has CDR1 SGHRS and CDR2 YFSETQ. There are 14 residues in the CDR3. CDR3 region: CASSLGQGSYEQYF. The CDR3, as DNA: TGCGCCAGCAGCTTGGGGCAGGGGTCCTACGAGCAGTACTTC.

The chain uses TRBV11-1 and TRBJ2-7; 7 bases are a match to TRBD2. V trimming: 3 bases; J trimming: 3 bases; junction bases outside the gene matches: 8. CDR1 is SGHAT and CDR2 is FQDESV in the germline V gene (reference sequence). This CDR3 spans 15 amino acids. The CDR3 region is CASSFQAGSHYEQYF. As DNA, the CDR3 is TGTGCCAGCAGCTTCCAAGCGGGGTCTCACTACGAGCAGTACTTC.

The V and J genes are TRBV7-3 and TRBJ1-1, with 8 bases fitting TRBD1. Germline values: CDR1 SGHTA, CDR2 FQGTGA. The CDR3 extends over 15 amino acids. Trimming took 7 bases from V and 3 from J; bases not matched to a gene: 10. The CDR3 is CASTLSTGGDTEAFF. Here the CDR3 DNA reads TGTGCCAGCACCCTAAGTACAGGGGGAGACACTGAAGCTTTCTTT.

The genes are TRBV2 and TRBJ2-7; 9 bases agree with TRBD1. This CDR3 spans 14 amino acids. CDR1 is SNHLY, CDR2 FYNNEI, per germline. V lost 7 bases and J lost 1; bases outside the gene matches: 5. For the CDR3, the DNA is TGTGCCAGCACTCGGGACAGGGCTTCCTACGAGCAGTACTTC. Translating gives CASTRDRASYEQYF.

The chain recombines TRBV7-3 with TRBJ1-4; the D gene is possibly TRBD1 (5 bases). Germline values: CDR1 SGHTA, CDR2 FQGTGA. V gave up 2 bases and J gave up 7 bases, with 14 bases separating them. This CDR3 has 15 amino acids. This CDR3 reads CASSLGIGGGEKLFF. The CDR3 DNA reads TGTGCCAGCAGCTTAGGGATCGGGGGTGGTGAAAAACTGTTTTTT.

The J gene is TRBJ2-3, the V gene TRBV19, with 7 nucleotides matching TRBD1. The CDR3 extends over 17 amino acids. The ends lost 5 bases at V and 4 bases at J; junction bases unmatched: 15. Germline loops: CDR1 LNHDA, CDR2 SQIVND (reference sequence). The CDR3 sequence: CASSLDWSGGQPDTQYF. The CDR3 region has the DNA TGTGCCAGTAGTCTGGATTGGTCAGGGGGTCAGCCAGATACGCAGTATTTT.

This clone was detected only a few times. V usage is TRBV6-5 and J usage is TRBJ1-1; D remains unclear. Germline CDR1 reads MNHEY; CDR2 reads SVGAGI. Trimming removed 3 bases at V and 2 bases at J, with 10 bases between. The CDR3 is made up of 14 amino acids. CDR3 DNA: TGTGCCAGCAGTTATTTGGGAGATAACACTGAAGCTTTCTTT. Translated, it gives CASSYLGDNTEAFF.

This clone was counted a single time. This chain links TRBV10-3 with TRBJ1-2; 10 bases line up with TRBD1. Germline assignment: CDR1 ENHRY and CDR2 SYGVKD. This CDR3 comprises 14 residues. V was clipped by 5 bases and J by 3 bases; unmatched bases: 3. CDR3 sequence: CAISIGQGDYGYTF. CDR3 DNA: TGTGCCATCAGTATCGGACAGGGGGACTATGGCTACACCTTC.

This chain links TRBV6-6 with TRBJ1-1, with D unclear. Germline assignment: CDR1 MNHNY and CDR2 SVGAGI (reference sequence). This CDR3 has 14 amino acids. V lost 7 bases and J lost 7, with 19 bases in between. The CDR3 sequence is CASNSGLPGGEAFF. Here the CDR3 DNA reads TGTGCCAGCAACTCAGGACTCCCGGGAGGTGAAGCTTTCTTT.

The chain carries TRBV5-1 and TRBJ2-7; 9 bases are shared with TRBD2. The CDR3 contains 15 residues. In germline, CDR1 is SGHRS, CDR2 YFSETQ. V lost 5 bases, J lost 2 bases, and 8 bases stayed unmatched. CDR3 in DNA: TGCGCCAGCAGTCGGGGTCTAGCGGGGACCTACGAGCAGTACTTC. Encoded protein: CASSRGLAGTYEQYF.

This clone has only one observation. CDR3 in amino acids: CASSSRARGLSNYGYTF. The CDR3 DNA sequence: TGTGCCAGTAGTTCCAGGGCCAGGGGGTTGTCTAACTATGGCTACACCTTC. The chain couples TRBV19 to TRBJ1-2; 7 bases align to TRBD1. CDR1 and CDR2 from the germline V gene are LNHDA and SQIVND (reference sequence). This CDR3 region has 17 residues. The V segment lost 5 bases and the J segment 0 bases; nucleotides outside the gene matches: 12.